The clone carrying this T cell receptor beta chain has just a few counts. Antigen: not known. This specimen belongs to a study of Graves' ophthalmopathy and Graves' hyperthyroidism. Overall study: No progression to ophthalmopathy over 18 months defined stable hyperthyroidism. Findings and caveats of the study: Most clonotypes expanded in thyroid above 0.001 frequency were present in blood too.

RNA transcripts were the source from which TCR beta CDR3 regions were amplified. An opening RT-PCR round employed HTBI primers and preceded a second-round multiplex PCR. TCRdb itself ran the multiplex PCR reads through MiXCR, one entry per CDR3 protein. The sample lists over a million distinct CDR3 sequences; approximately 35% were seen once. Other autoimmune diseases, uncontrolled infections, pregnancy or lactation led to the exclusion of patients. The CDR3 contains 16 residues. The germline V gene encodes CDR1 MNHEY and CDR2 SVGAGI. With 2 bases removed from V and 0 bases from J, the gap between germline ends came to 11 bases.

The sequenced sample was peripheral blood or thyroid tissue (not recorded which). The TCR sequence derives from an adult man with Graves' hyperthyroidism. The chain combines TRBV6-5 with TRBJ1-5, with a weak D call TRBD1 (5 bases). The CDR3 reads CASSYEGWASNQPQHF. CDR3 sequence (DNA): TGTGCCAGCAGTTACGAGGGGTGGGCTAGCAATCAGCCCCAGCATTTT.